This T cell receptor (beta chain) was observed in a study of T-cell memory formation after mild COVID-19. Study in general: Most TCR clusters belonged to a single donor.

This clonotype was detected a few times. 5'RACE primed at constant segments yielded TCR alpha and TCR beta cDNA libraries bearing sample barcodes and UMIs. TCRdb ran MiXCR on the 5' RACE reads and lists one entry per CDR3 protein. The sample has approximately 500,000 distinct CDR3 sequences; approximately 25% are singletons. Trimming at V came to 7 bases and at J to 0 bases, leaving 6 bases not matched to a gene. Germline V lookup: CDR1 LNHNV, CDR2 YYDKDF (reference sequence). The CDR3 has 15 residues. The sample comprised PBMCs or a T cell subset sorted from them (not recorded which). The J gene is TRBJ1-1, the V gene TRBV15; 9 bases map to TRBD1. The clonotype was recovered from an adult woman who had mild COVID-19 (a few samples of this study predate the infection). Cell type and time point are not known. CDR3 sequence reads: CATNPRTGVNTEAFF. The CDR3 DNA sequence: TGTGCCACCAACCCCCGGACAGGGGTGAACACTGAAGCTTTCTTT.